Sequencing of this T cell receptor (beta chain) was carried out in a study of OX40 agonist ivuxolimab in advanced cancers. Study-wide context: Ivuxolimab, which targeted the costimulatory receptor OX40 (CD134), was an agonistic, fully human IgG2 monoclonal antibody. Intravenous ivuxolimab was administered to patients every 2 weeks at six dose levels: 0.01, 0.1, 0.3, 1.5, 3 and 10 mg/kg. Of the approximately 50 dose-escalation patients, hepatocellular carcinoma was present in around 19, melanoma in around 15, renal cell carcinoma in 9 and head and neck cancer in 9. A male proportion of around 83% and a mean age of 60 years, ranging from 23 to 79, were recorded for the dose-escalation cohort. Patients were allowed to have had prior anti-PD-1, anti-PD-L1 or anti-CTLA-4 therapy, and around 43% of the dose-escalation patients had been treated with checkpoint inhibitors. Partial responses were achieved by three dose-escalation patients, of whom one had hepatocellular carcinoma and two had cutaneous melanoma. Peripheral TCRbeta sequencing was intended to test whether TCR sequence diversity was altered and clonal T-cell expansion was caused by ivuxolimab. The monotherapy dose-escalation portion (N = 52 patients) of the phase I ivuxolimab trial is reported in the paper. The research as a whole found: The antigen specificity of the peripheral T cells that underwent clonal expansion was not determined. Low levels of normalized T-cell clonal expansion were also seen in some patients who did not respond. In the 0.1-3.0 mg/kg groups, partial responders were among the patients with the lowest normalized peripheral clonal expansion, particularly in CD8+ T cells. On average, CD8+ T cells showed more expanded clones than CD4+ T cells after ivuxolimab. At doses of 0.1 to 3.0 mg/kg, clonal expansion of both CD4+ and CD8+ T cells in blood was seen between baseline and week 6.

The trial excluded patients who had a history of autoimmune disease or were on systemic immunosuppression. In every dose cohort, peripheral blood was drawn for TCR sequencing at baseline, cycle 4 day 1, and cycle 7 day 1. Samples were obtained from an open-label, multicenter, first-in-human phase I dose-escalation trial of ivuxolimab. Adults with locally advanced or metastatic melanoma, renal cell carcinoma, hepatocellular carcinoma or head and neck squamous cell carcinoma were enrolled in the trial. Before TCR sequencing, CD4+ and CD8+ T cells were separately sorted from peripheral blood. For sequencing of the TCRbeta CDR3 region, genomic DNA was extracted from the sorted cells. TCRbeta CDR3 regions were sequenced using the immunoSEQ Assay. TCRdb mirrors the immuneACCESS table, restricted to in-frame sequences. Some clones are absent from its copies; in checked studies, under half trace to an unresolved V gene, and the reason for the others is unknown. The sample has nearly 45,000 clones on record, approximately 88% of them singletons. The top ten hold less than 20% of the sample.

This clone was counted once. Its antigen specificity is not known. Per-nucleotide qualities are absent, and no much larger clonotype sits a single base away. The junction shows trimming of 6 bases on V and 3 bases on J, plus 21 bases between the germline ends. Based on the germline V gene (reference sequence), the CDR1 and CDR2 sequences are MNHEY and SMNVEV. Including cysteine and phenylalanine, the CDR3 has 16 amino acids. The retained sequence is limited to the CDR3, 48 bases, with the frame set at the first base. The sequence derives from an adult with an advanced solid tumor such as melanoma, head and neck, liver or kidney cancer. The sequence joins TRBV27 to TRBJ2-7; 7 matching bases give a weak D call of TRBD2. Sequenced here: CD4+ or CD8+ T cells sorted from blood, sampled in a trial of the OX40 agonist ivuxolimab. Here the CDR3 is given as CASSPGAGEGYYEQYF. In nucleotides, the sequence is TGTGCCAGCAGCCCGGGGGCGGGAGAGGGTTACTACGAGCAGTACTTC.